The 17 T cell receptor beta chains presented below share a single source sample, sequenced in a study of spatial heterogeneity in lung cancer (dated by TCRdb to between 2018 and 2020). Libraries were prepared through 5' RACE. The sequencer listed for this sample is NextSeq 500. The public reads were quality trimmed at Q25 with fastp and then assembled into clones with MiXCR by TCRdb, keeping productive beta chains. Identical CDR3 proteins give one entry, which carries the most common genes and DNA. This sample has approximately 11,000 distinct CDR3 sequences in its table, and 3.7% of those were observed once. The top ten clonotypes cover around 50% of the sample. Taken with the paper, the label for time point translates to: sample taken at primary tumor resection. Specimen: PBMCs, collected at surgery. These receptors originate from a female donor with early-stage non-small cell lung cancer.

This clonotype showed up many times. This chain uses TRBV27 with TRBJ2-7; the match to TRBD1 covers 10 bases. CDR3 size: 14 residues. V lost 8 bases, J lost 3 bases, and 7 bases stayed unmatched. In germline, CDR1 is MNHEY, CDR2 SMNVEV (reference sequence). The CDR3 sequence: CASGRTGGIYEQYF. The CDR3 coding sequence is TGTGCCAGCGGACGGACAGGGGGTATCTACGAGCAGTACTTC.

The chain combines TRBV7-3 with TRBJ2-5; TRBD2 aligns across 7 bases. Per germline, CDR1 SGHTA and CDR2 FQGTGA. V lost 2 bases and J lost 1; bases outside the gene matches: 4. The CDR3 contains 15 residues. In nucleotides, the CDR3 is TGTGCCAGCAGCTTACAGGGACTACCCCAAGAGACCCAGTACTTC. The encoded protein is CASSLQGLPQETQYF. Full variable domain (remainder filled in from reference TRBV7-3 and TRBJ2-5): GAGVSQTPSNKVTEKGKYVELRCDPISGHTALYWYRQSLGQGPEFLIYFQGTGAADDSGLPNDRFFAVRPEGSVSTLKIQRTERGDSAVYLCASSLQGLPQETQYFGPGTRLLVL.

This clonotype was observed many times. The chain couples TRBV19 to TRBJ2-4; D possibly corresponds to TRBD2 (6 bases). The germline CDR1 and CDR2 sequences are LNHDA and SQIVND (reference sequence). The CDR3 is made up of 14 amino acids. The V end lost 5 bases, the J end lost 7 bases, and 15 bases lay between the germline ends. The CDR3 DNA is TGTGCCAGTAGTGAAAGGGGCGGGGTGAACATTCAGTACTTC. Encoded protein: CASSERGGVNIQYF.

In its sample, this clonotype was seen many times. At one end, the junction sequence differs from germline, possibly due to a read error. CDR3 nucleotide sequence: TGTGCCAGCAGTCGCGGACTAGCCGAACTTAGTTTC. Amino acid sequence: CASSRGLAELSF. The chain carries TRBV12-3 or TRBV12-4 and TRBJ2-7; 8 nucleotides agree with TRBD2. The CDR3 has 12 residues.

This clonotype was recorded many times. The genes are TRBV7-6 and TRBJ2-3; TRBD2 agrees at 8 bases. V shed 5 bases and J 0 bases; nucleotides not matched to a gene: 10. There are 17 residues in the CDR3. Germline assignment: CDR1 SGHVS and CDR2 FNYEAQ. The CDR3 region has the DNA TGTGCCAGCAGCCCTCTCCGGGCGGGGGGAAGCACAGATACGCAGTATTTT. Encoded protein: CASSPLRAGGSTDTQYF.

This clonotype was detected ten times or more. This chain connects TRBV6-2 or TRBV6-3 to TRBJ2-7, with D possibly TRBD1 on 6 matching bases. Germline V CDR1 and CDR2: MNHEY, SVGEGT. Trimming shortened V by 5 bases and J by 4 bases, and 21 bases separated the two germline ends. The CDR3 consists of 16 residues. In DNA form, the CDR3 reads TGTGCCAGCAGTCCTCATCGGCCGGGACATCCGTACGAGCAGTACTTC. Its protein product is CASSPHRPGHPYEQYF.

This clonotype has a count of ten or more. The V and J genes are TRBV28 and TRBJ2-1; D is uncertain. The CDR3 has 13 amino acids. Trimming stripped 7 bases from V and 5 bases from J, with 12 bases between. CDR1 and CDR2 (germline): MDHEN, SYDVKM. The CDR3 loop is CASNQPVHNEQFF. The CDR3 nucleotides read TGTGCCAGCAACCAGCCTGTGCACAATGAGCAGTTCTTC.

This clonotype was picked up a small number of times. The V gene is TRBV7-2, the J gene TRBJ1-6; D call uncertain. Germline-derived CDR1 and CDR2 are SGHTA and FQGNSA. V lost 5 bases, J lost 8 bases, and 16 bases lay in between. The CDR3 runs 15 residues. The CDR3 bases are TGTGCCAGCAGCGCACGGTTGGGAAAGGATTCACCCCTCCACTTT. Residues: CASSARLGKDSPLHF.

This clonotype was seen ten or more times. The rearrangement joins TRBV28 to TRBJ2-3; 12 bases fit TRBD2. J was trimmed by 4 bases and V by 4 bases; bases with no gene match: 6. The CDR3 length is 16 residues. Germline V gives CDR1 MDHEN, CDR2 SYDVKM. This chain's CDR3 is CASSSSGRAGADTQYF. CDR3 nucleotides: TGTGCCAGCAGTTCTAGCGGGAGGGCCGGGGCAGATACGCAGTATTTT.

This clonotype was counted many times. V usage is TRBV5-8 and J usage is TRBJ2-5; 8 nucleotides agree with TRBD2. V shed 4 bases, J shed 2 bases, and the junction held 10 bases outside the gene matches. The CDR3 runs to 16 residues. The germline V gene encodes CDR1 SGHTS and CDR2 YDEGEE. The chain's CDR3 is CASSEVLAGGQETQYF. The CDR3 DNA follows: TGTGCCAGCAGCGAAGTACTGGCGGGGGGACAAGAGACCCAGTACTTC.

This clonotype was detected many times. V usage is TRBV7-2 and J usage is TRBJ2-7; 11 bases are a match to TRBD2. Germline CDR1 SGHTA, CDR2 FQGNSA. The CDR3 is made up of 16 amino acids. V lost 1 base to trimming and J lost 7 bases; unmatched junction nucleotides: 9. Here the CDR3 DNA reads TGTGCCAGCAGCTTAGTTGGGACTAGCGGTTGGGGAGAGCAGTACTTC. Translated: CASSLVGTSGWGEQYF.

J is TRBJ2-5 and V is TRBV7-9, with TRBD1 identical over 7 bases. Trimming at V came to 5 bases and at J to 12 bases, leaving 18 bases not matched to a gene. Germline CDR1 SEHNR, CDR2 FQNEAQ (reference sequence). The CDR3 spans 15 residues. In DNA, the CDR3 is TGTGCCAGCAGCGGGGGTAGACAGGGCCTCCTTCAGAAGTACTTC. Translated, it gives CASSGGRQGLLQKYF. Full variable domain (remainder filled in from reference TRBV7-9 and TRBJ2-5): DTGVSQNPRHKITKRGQNVTFRCDPISEHNRLYWYRQTLGQGPEFLTYFQNEAQLEKSRLLSDRFSAERPKGSFSTLEIQRTEQGDSAMYLCASSGGRQGLLQKYFGPGTRLLVL.

This clonotype qualifies as medium-sized. The chain carries TRBV7-2 and TRBJ2-3; 9 bases match TRBD1. V lost 5 bases and J lost 4; bases outside the gene matches: 4. This CDR3 comprises 14 residues. Germline V gives CDR1 SGHTA, CDR2 FQGNSA. The DNA for the CDR3 is TGTGCCAGCAGCAAACAGGGGGCCGCAGATACGCAGTATTTT. This encodes CASSKQGAADTQYF.

This clonotype was seen at least ten times. The V gene is TRBV28, the J gene TRBJ1-1; D possibly corresponds to TRBD1 (5 bases). The CDR3 length is 18 residues. Germline loops: CDR1 MDHEN, CDR2 SYDVKM. V lost 4 bases and J lost 0, with 21 bases in between. The DNA of the CDR3 is TGTGCCAGCAGTTACAACCTCGGGACTGACCTTTTGAACACTGAAGCTTTCTTT. Amino acids: CASSYNLGTDLLNTEAFF.

This clonotype came up many times. The chain employs TRBV7-2 and TRBJ1-1, with a possible D match to TRBD1 (5 bases). Germline V lookup: CDR1 SGHTA, CDR2 FQGNSA. Trimming removed 3 bases at V and 7 bases at J, with 12 bases between. The CDR3 has 13 amino acids. The CDR3 reads CASSLGRANEAFF. CDR3 DNA: TGTGCCAGCAGCTTGGGCAGGGCTAATGAAGCTTTCTTT.

This clonotype was detected ten times or more. The chain carries TRBV29-1 and TRBJ1-1; weak D call: TRBD1 (6 bases). V was clipped by 7 bases and J by 2 bases, with 14 bases between them. The CDR3 has 13 amino acids. Germline V gene data show CDR1 as SQVTM and CDR2 as ANQGSEA. The CDR3 DNA sequence: TGCAGCGCATCGGGACACCTCAACACTGAAGCTTTCTTT. Residues: CSASGHLNTEAFF.

This clonotype was found many times. The chain recombines TRBV2 with TRBJ2-5, with D maybe TRBD1 (5 bases). Per germline, CDR1 SNHLY and CDR2 FYNNEI. This CDR3 spans 12 amino acids. The V and J ends lost 6 bases and 4 bases respectively, with 9 bases between them. CDR3 loop: CASRGVRETQYF. In nucleotides, the CDR3 is TGTGCCAGCAGAGGGGTCAGAGAGACCCAGTACTTC.